This T cell receptor beta chain was recorded in a study of cytomegalovirus exposure and HLA in healthy donors. For the study at large: Of a few hundred genotyped donors, about 80% clustered with self-reported Caucasian donors.

The study ran its PCR with 60 Vbeta and 13 Jbeta primers. How the authors handled the data: It was a later analysis that counted 79 million or so unique TCR beta chains, of which some 9.9 million were shared. The assay was immunoSEQ multiplex PCR, and TCRdb's table has in-frame clones only and misses some. V and J calls and clone size follow that table, whereas D and trimming were derived from the DNA. The repertoire consists of under 200,000 clones, with 60% to 80% occurring once and the leading ten covering 9.7%. Trimming at V came to 7 bases and at J to 1 base, leaving 6 bases not matched to a gene. Per germline, CDR1 GTSNPN and CDR2 SVGIG (reference sequence). This CDR3 region has 14 residues. Overall study results and limits: The authors listed 150 to 200 TCR beta chains as cytomegalovirus-associated. Serostatus for CMV was the only available immune exposure information.

About this clone: Its antigen remains unknown.

The chain combines TRBV30 with TRBJ1-5; TRBD1 agrees at 8 bases. The sequenced material came from PBMCs. The clonotype originates from a man younger than 35 in good health and CMV-seropositive. CDR3 bases: TGTGCCTACCTGGACAGGGAGAGCAATCAGCCCCAGCATTTT. Residues: CAYLDRESNQPQHF.